Following are 30 T cell receptor beta chains from one sample sequenced in a study of T cells in localized non-small cell lung cancer. TCRdb keeps only in-frame clones here, not all; method: immunoSEQ multiplex PCR. The table shows about 3,300 clones, with roughly 31% occurring only once. Source: normal lung tissue next to the tumor, taken before any cancer treatment. Receptors originate from a woman aged 35-70 years with stage I lung adenocarcinoma.

This clone appeared a few times. This chain joins TRBV11-3 and TRBJ1-2; 7 nucleotides agree with TRBD1. With 4 bases clipped from V and 0 bases from J, the junction kept 8 bases outside the gene matches. The CDR3 runs 16 residues. Germline V lookup: CDR1 SGHNT, CDR2 YENEEA. The CDR3 nucleotides read TGTGCCAGCAGCTCAACTCGACAGGGAGCTAACTATGGCTACACCTTC. Translated, it gives CASSSTRQGANYGYTF.

This clone has more than one count but fewer than ten. The V call is TRBV15, the J call TRBJ1-4; no clear D gene. Trimming took 9 bases from V and 0 from J, leaving 17 bases between them. The CDR3 loop spans 16 amino acids. CDR1 LNHNV and CDR2 YYDKDF come from the germline V gene (reference sequence). The CDR3 is CATQDPGKATNEKLFF. For the CDR3, the DNA is TGTGCCACTCAGGATCCGGGAAAGGCAACTAATGAAAAACTGTTTTTT.

This clone was picked up a small number of times. This rearrangement joins TRBV5-1 to TRBJ2-5; 13 bases align to TRBD2. The CDR3 sequence is 16 residues long. Germline CDR1 and CDR2: SGHRS and YFSETQ. Trimming cost V 4 bases and J 2 bases; bases outside gene matches: 5. CDR3 in amino acids: CASSPLAGGTQETQYF. CDR3 DNA sequence: TGCGCCAGCAGCCCACTAGCGGGAGGGACACAAGAGACCCAGTACTTC.

V gene TRBV18 combines with J gene TRBJ1-1; D remains ambiguous. Trimming took 3 bases from V and 1 from J, leaving 9 bases between them. The CDR3 is 14 residues long. Germline-derived CDR1 and CDR2 are KGHSH and LQKENI. CDR3: CASSPSAGNTEAFF. CDR3 in DNA: TGTGCCAGCTCACCTTCCGCAGGGAACACTGAAGCTTTCTTT.

The chain joins TRBV30 to TRBJ2-7; no clear D gene. The CDR3 length is 13 residues. Germline CDR1 GTSNPN, CDR2 SVGIG (reference sequence). Trimming cost V 1 base and J 3 bases, with 10 bases left between them. CDR3 sequence (DNA): TGTGCCTGGAGTGAGGGTCTCATCTACGAGCAGTACTTC. It yields the protein CAWSEGLIYEQYF.

The rearrangement uses TRBV30 and TRBJ1-4; D gene ambiguous. V lost 0 bases and J lost 0, with 8 bases in between. CDR3 length: 15 residues. Germline V gene data show CDR1 as GTSNPN and CDR2 as SVGIG (reference sequence). CDR3 coding DNA: TGTGCCTGGAGTGTACCGGGTTCAACTAATGAAAAACTGTTTTTT. Translating it yields CAWSVPGSTNEKLFF. The full variable domain, rest sourced from reference TRBV30 and TRBJ1-4, is SQTIHQWPATLVQPVGSPLSLECTVEGTSNPNLYWYRQAAGRGLQLLFYSVGIGQISSEVPQNLSASRPQDRQFILSSKKLLLSDSGFYLCAWSVPGSTNEKLFFGSGTQLSVL.

The genes are TRBV14 and TRBJ2-4; 10 bases are shared with TRBD2. CDR3 length: 14 amino acids. The V gene end was trimmed by 1 base and the J gene end by 6 bases; junction bases not matched to a gene: 0. Germline CDR1 is SGHDN and CDR2 is FVKESK. DNA for the CDR3: TGTGCCAGCAGCCAAGGGACTAGCGGAAACATTCAGTACTTC. Its protein is CASSQGTSGNIQYF.

This chain links TRBV30 with TRBJ1-5, with unresolved D. Germline-derived CDR1 and CDR2 are GTSNPN and SVGIG (reference sequence). V was cut by 0 bases and J by 2 bases, with 2 bases left in between. The CDR3 has 12 amino acids. The CDR3 DNA follows: TGTGCCTGGAGTGTGGGCAATCAGCCCCAGCATTTT. Translation gives CAWSVGNQPQHF.

The chain joins TRBV11-3 to TRBJ2-5; 11 bases are a match to TRBD2. This CDR3 spans 19 amino acids. Trimming at V came to 5 bases and at J to 4 bases, leaving 18 bases not matched to a gene. Germline CDR1 is SGHNT and CDR2 is YENEEA. The CDR3 DNA sequence: TGTGCCAGCAGCACTAGTTTGGGGTTAGCGGGAGGGCCTCGAGAGACCCAGTACTTC. Protein: CASSTSLGLAGGPRETQYF.

This chain connects TRBV18 to TRBJ2-7, with D tentatively TRBD1 (6 bases). The CDR3 contains 14 residues. Germline lookup yields CDR1 KGHSH and CDR2 LQKENI. Trimming took 5 bases from V and 2 from J, leaving 13 bases between them. CDR3 loop: CASSRGGSTYEQYF. CDR3 nucleotides: TGTGCCAGCTCAAGAGGGGGATCTACCTACGAGCAGTACTTC. Variable domain in full (rest from reference TRBV18 and TRBJ2-7): NAGVMQNPRHLVRRRGQEARLRCSPMKGHSHVYWYRQLPEEGLKFMVYLQKENIIDESGMPKERFSAEFPKEGPSILRIQQVVRGDSAAYFCASSRGGSTYEQYFGPGTRLTVT.

The rearrangement links TRBV19 to TRBJ2-3; D is perhaps TRBD1 or TRBD2 (7 bases each). This CDR3 contains 15 residues. The V end lost 5 bases, the J end lost 0 bases, and 12 bases lay between the germline ends. Germline CDR1 and CDR2: LNHDA and SQIVND (reference sequence). The DNA of the CDR3 is TGTGCCAGTAGTTCAGGGGGGGTTAGCACAGATACGCAGTATTTT. As protein: CASSSGGVSTDTQYF. The whole variable domain, remainder taken from reference TRBV19 and TRBJ2-3, is DGGITQSPKYLFRKEGQNVTLSCEQNLNHDAMYWYRQDPGQGLRLIYYSQIVNDFQKGDIAEGYSVSREKKESFPLTVTSAQKNPTAFYLCASSSGGVSTDTQYFGPGTRLTVL.

This chain links TRBV29-1 with TRBJ1-4; D is unresolved. With 3 bases removed from V and 5 bases from J, the gap between germline ends came to 13 bases. This CDR3 region has 14 residues. Germline V gene data show CDR1 as SQVTM and CDR2 as ANQGSEA. This CDR3 is CSVDVEGGNEKLFF. The CDR3 nucleotides read TGCAGCGTTGACGTGGAGGGTGGGAATGAAAAACTGTTTTTT.

This clone is labeled as medium-sized. The genes are TRBV6-8 and TRBJ2-7, with 8 bases lining up with TRBD1. The CDR3 has 17 residues. Trimming removed 5 bases from V and 4 bases from J; junction bases left unmatched: 16. Germline V gives CDR1 MNHGY, CDR2 SAAAGT. The CDR3 sequence is CASSGAYSGTGLYEQYF. The CDR3 DNA sequence: TGTGCCAGCAGTGGCGCATATTCAGGGACAGGATTATACGAGCAGTACTTC.

The CDR3 region has the DNA TGTGCCAGCAGCCCCGGGACTAGCACCTACAATGAGCAGTTCTTC. This translates into CASSPGTSTYNEQFF. The chain combines TRBV6-8 with TRBJ2-1; 9 nucleotides line up with TRBD2. The germline V gene encodes CDR1 MNHGY and CDR2 SAAAGT. V lost 6 bases to trimming and J lost 2 bases; unmatched junction nucleotides: 5. The CDR3 spans 15 residues.

This clone was counted a few times. Compared with germline, one end of the junction differs, possibly owing to a read error. The chain has TRBV11-1 and TRBJ2-3; 8 bases align to TRBD1. The CDR3 has 17 amino acids. Germline V CDR1 and CDR2: SGHAT, FQDESV (reference sequence). The CDR3 loop is CASGLLAGGHFTDTQYF. CDR3 DNA: TGTGCCAGCGGCTTACTGGCAGGGGGCCATTTCACAGATACGCAGTATTTT.

This clone was observed a handful of times. This rearrangement joins TRBV2 to TRBJ2-5; D is undetermined. The CDR3 sequence is 13 residues long. Trimming took 4 bases from V and 1 from J, leaving 7 bases between them. From germline, CDR1 is SNHLY and CDR2 FYNNEI. The CDR3 is CASSGGRQETQYF. DNA of the CDR3: TGTGCCAGCAGTGGTGGGCGCCAAGAGACCCAGTACTTC.

The chain has TRBV18 and TRBJ2-7; TRBD2 aligns across 10 bases. V lost 3 bases, J lost 1 base, and 3 bases stayed unmatched. Looked up from germline, CDR1 is KGHSH and CDR2 is LQKENI. The CDR3 has 15 residues. DNA for the CDR3: TGTGCCAGCTCACCTGGTAGCGGGAGGTCCTACGAGCAGTACTTC. Translation: CASSPGSGRSYEQYF.

The table lists this clone with a few counts. The chain uses TRBV6-8 and TRBJ2-1; TRBD2 aligns across 8 bases. Germline assignment: CDR1 MNHGY and CDR2 SAAAGT. The CDR3 length is 14 residues. The ends lost 2 bases at V and 3 bases at J; junction bases unmatched: 0. Here the CDR3 reads CASSYSGSYNEQFF. The DNA for the CDR3 is TGTGCCAGCAGTTACAGCGGGAGCTACAATGAGCAGTTCTTC.

This clone is deemed medium-sized. The V gene is TRBV28, the J gene TRBJ2-7; the D gene is possibly TRBD1 (5 bases). CDR3 length equals 12 residues. Trimming took off 3 bases at V and 5 bases at J, with 8 bases between the two ends. Germline loops: CDR1 MDHEN, CDR2 SYDVKM. The CDR3: CASSFGHDEQYF. CDR3 DNA sequence: TGTGCCAGCAGTTTCGGACATGACGAGCAGTACTTC.

The rearrangement links TRBV11-3 to TRBJ2-1; 10 bases align to TRBD2. Unmatched junction bases numbered 6, after V lost 5 bases and J lost 5 bases. The V gene's germline CDR1 is SGHNT and CDR2 YENEEA. The length of the CDR3 is 15 residues. In DNA form, the CDR3 reads TGTGCCAGCAGCGCGACTAGCGGGTACCACAATGAGCAGTTCTTC. The encoded protein is CASSATSGYHNEQFF.

The CDR3 is CASSPRGQGIYEQYF. The CDR3 DNA reads TGTGCCAGCTCACCACGGGGACAGGGAATCTACGAGCAGTACTTC. V is TRBV18 and J is TRBJ2-7, with TRBD1 identical over 9 bases. J gave up 3 bases and V 1 base, and 4 bases lay outside the gene matches. Germline V CDR1 and CDR2: KGHSH, LQKENI. This CDR3 is 15 amino acids long. The entire variable domain, with the rest obtained from reference TRBV18 and TRBJ2-7, is as follows: NAGVMQNPRHLVRRRGQEARLRCSPMKGHSHVYWYRQLPEEGLKFMVYLQKENIIDESGMPKERFSAEFPKEGPSILRIQQVVRGDSAAYFCASSPRGQGIYEQYFGPGTRLTVT.

This clone was observed a handful of times. The J gene is TRBJ1-2, the V gene TRBV11-3, with unresolved D. The germline V and J ends were trimmed by 4 bases and 7 bases, with 22 bases remaining between them. Per germline, CDR1 SGHNT and CDR2 YENEEA. This CDR3 is built from 16 residues. This CDR3 reads CASSSKKTTFIGGYTF. CDR3 DNA: TGTGCCAGCAGCTCCAAGAAGACCACTTTTATCGGTGGCTACACCTTC.

The chain is built from TRBV10-2 and TRBJ2-1, with D perhaps being TRBD1 or TRBD2 (6 bases each). V lost 2 bases and J lost 14, with 19 bases in between. The CDR3 is 14 amino acids. Germline V gene data show CDR1 as WSHSY and CDR2 as SAAADI. The CDR3, as DNA: TGCGCCAGCAGTGAGAGGGGGGCGGGGCCGGCGGAGTTCTTC. Protein sequence: CASSERGAGPAEFF.

This clone has just one count. The rearrangement uses TRBV28 and TRBJ1-2; no clear D gene. The CDR3 has 16 amino acids. Germline assignment: CDR1 MDHEN and CDR2 SYDVKM. The V gene lost 7 bases and the J gene lost 2 bases, with 20 bases spanning the gap. The CDR3: CASTNPPGHLNYGYTF. CDR3 DNA sequence: TGTGCCAGCACCAACCCCCCTGGGCACCTCAACTATGGCTACACCTTC.

The V gene is TRBV19, the J gene TRBJ1-5, with a possible D match to TRBD1 (6 bases). CDR1 is LNHDA, CDR2 SQIVND, per germline (reference sequence). V lost 5 bases, J lost 5 bases, and 16 bases lay in between. The CDR3 has 15 residues. This CDR3 reads CASSGTGTRDQPQHF. Written as DNA, the CDR3 is TGTGCCAGTAGTGGAACAGGGACGCGGGATCAGCCCCAGCATTTT.

In its sample, this clone was seen a few times. The chain joins TRBV11-3 to TRBJ2-7; 11 positions agree with TRBD2. The germline V gene encodes CDR1 SGHNT and CDR2 YENEEA. Trimming at V came to 1 base and at J to 0 bases, leaving 2 bases not matched to a gene. The CDR3 length is 16 residues. The CDR3 nucleotides read TGTGCCAGCAGCTTAGGGACTAGCGGGCTCTCCTACGAGCAGTACTTC. Residues: CASSLGTSGLSYEQYF.

By share of the sample, this clone is medium-sized. The rearrangement joins TRBV11-3 to TRBJ2-6; D is perhaps TRBD2 (6 bases). CDR1 SGHNT and CDR2 YENEEA come from the germline V gene. The V and J ends lost 1 base and 2 bases respectively, with 12 bases between them. The CDR3 is 17 amino acids. Here the CDR3 reads CASSLGDGGAGANVLTF. CDR3 sequence (DNA): TGTGCCAGCAGCTTAGGTGATGGAGGGGCTGGGGCCAACGTCCTGACTTTC.

Points on this clone: The same CDR3 is also encoded by other DNA sequences in this sample. The chain links TRBV29-1 to TRBJ2-7, with TRBD2 matching over 7 bases. V shed 6 bases, J shed 0 bases, and the junction held 5 bases outside the gene matches. Germline CDR1 SQVTM, CDR2 ANQGSEA. This CDR3 has 13 residues. As DNA, the CDR3 is TGCAGCGTGGTGGGGGGGGGCTCCTACGAGCAGTACTTC. Translation: CSVVGGGSYEQYF.

The chain uses TRBV5-1 and TRBJ1-1, with 7 bases matching TRBD1. Trimming removed 4 bases from V and 1 base from J; junction bases left unmatched: 10. CDR3 size: 16 residues. The germline V gene encodes CDR1 SGHRS and CDR2 YFSETQ. The CDR3 DNA reads TGCGCCAGCAGCGCGGGACAGAGATTAAGGAACACTGAAGCTTTCTTT. Encoded protein: CASSAGQRLRNTEAFF.

This clone has just a few counts. This chain joins TRBV9 and TRBJ1-5, with D unclear. This CDR3 region has 13 residues. V lost 2 bases and J 8 bases, leaving 11 bases between the germline ends. The germline CDR1 and CDR2 sequences are SGDLS and YYNGEE. The CDR3 DNA reads TGTGCCAGCAGCGTCGCGGGTAAGGAGCCCCAGCATTTT. Translating gives CASSVAGKEPQHF. Using reference TRBV9 and TRBJ1-5 for the parts outside the CDR3, the full variable domain is DSGVTQTPKHLITATGQRVTLRCSPRSGDLSVYWYQQSLDQGLQFLIQYYNGEERAKGNILERFSAQQFPDLHSELNLSSLELGDSALYFCASSVAGKEPQHFGDGTRLSIL.